Following are 16 T cell receptor beta chains from one sample sequenced in a study of OX40 agonist ivuxolimab in advanced cancers. Sequencing was performed with immunoSEQ multiplex PCR; in TCRdb, only in-frame clones are kept and a portion is missing. The sample carries more than 70,000 clones, 80% to 90% recorded once. The starting material was CD4+ or CD8+ T cells sorted from blood, obtained in a trial of the OX40 agonist ivuxolimab. The receptors were sampled from an adult with an advanced solid tumor such as melanoma, head and neck, liver or kidney cancer.

The chain recombines TRBV15 with TRBJ2-1; D call uncertain. The CDR3 runs to 13 residues. Germline-derived CDR1 and CDR2 are LNHNV and YYDKDF (reference sequence). V lost 5 bases to trimming and J lost 10 bases, with 15 bases between them. The CDR3 nucleotides read TGTGCCACCAGCCTTTACAGCGCCCGCGAGCAGTTCTTC. This translates into CATSLYSAREQFF.

J is TRBJ2-5 and V is TRBV7-3, with TRBD1 matching over 7 bases. This CDR3 comprises 13 residues. Germline V lookup: CDR1 SGHTA, CDR2 FQGTGA. Trimming cost V 2 bases and J 5 bases; bases outside gene matches: 2. CDR3 loop: CASSLGRGETQYF. The CDR3 region has the DNA TGTGCCAGCAGCTTAGGCAGGGGGGAGACCCAGTACTTC.

V gene TRBV11-2 combines with J gene TRBJ1-6, with TRBD1 as a possible D gene (6 bases). Germline lookup yields CDR1 SGHAT and CDR2 FQNNGV. This CDR3 comprises 16 residues. Trimming left V 5 bases short and J 5 bases short, with 16 bases between. The CDR3 loop reads CASSKIRGTDNSPLHF. The CDR3 bases are TGTGCCAGCAGCAAAATCAGGGGAACGGATAATTCACCCCTCCACTTT.

This clone was recorded once. This chain joins TRBV7-9 and TRBJ1-2; D is unresolved. This CDR3 has 14 residues. The V end lost 1 base, the J end lost 3 bases, and 9 bases lay between the germline ends. The germline V gene has CDR1 SEHNR and CDR2 FQNEAQ (reference sequence). Here the CDR3 DNA reads TGTGCCAGCAGCTTAGGGAATACGGACTATGGCTACACCTTC. Amino acid sequence: CASSLGNTDYGYTF.

The V gene is TRBV7-9, the J gene TRBJ2-7; a weak D match, TRBD2 (7 bases). Germline assignment: CDR1 SEHNR and CDR2 FQNEAQ (reference sequence). V was shortened by 4 bases and J by 4 bases, with 14 bases between the two germline ends. The CDR3 has 14 residues. The chain's CDR3 is CASSSTGGVYEQYF. The CDR3, as DNA: TGTGCCAGCAGCTCGACGGGGGGCGTGTACGAGCAGTACTTC.

The rearrangement uses TRBV28 and TRBJ2-2, with TRBD1 matching over 7 bases. Germline V gives CDR1 MDHEN, CDR2 SYDVKM. This CDR3 spans 15 amino acids. Germline trimming cut 5 bases from V and 1 base from J; bases unmatched to any gene: 4. This CDR3 is CASSPGQMNTGELFF. Written as DNA, the CDR3 is TGTGCCAGCAGTCCGGGACAGATGAACACCGGGGAGCTGTTTTTT.

The rearrangement uses TRBV29-1 and TRBJ1-2; D possibly corresponds to TRBD1 (6 bases). The CDR3 extends over 12 amino acids. V lost 1 base to trimming and J lost 10 bases, with 13 bases between them. Germline values: CDR1 SQVTM, CDR2 ANQGSEA. CDR3 loop: CSVEGTTGLYTF. CDR3 nucleotides: TGCAGCGTTGAAGGTACTACAGGGCTCTACACCTTC.

V usage is TRBV11-2 and J usage is TRBJ1-2; D might be TRBD1 (6 bases). Germline assignment: CDR1 SGHAT and CDR2 FQNNGV. Trimming took 0 bases from V and 4 from J, leaving 12 bases between them. CDR3 size: 15 residues. This CDR3 reads CASSLEPGAVYGYTF. The CDR3 DNA follows: TGTGCCAGCAGCTTAGAGCCAGGGGCGGTCTATGGCTACACCTTC. The whole variable domain, filled in from reference TRBV11-2 and TRBJ1-2, reads EAGVAQSPRYKIIEKRQSVAFWCNPISGHATLYWYQQILGQGPKLLIQFQNNGVVDDSQLPKDRFSAERLKGVDSTLKIQPAKLEDSAVYLCASSLEPGAVYGYTFGSGTRLTVV.

This clone has just a few counts. The genes are TRBV9 and TRBJ2-5, with D unresolved. V lost 3 bases to trimming and J lost 4 bases, with 16 bases between them. Germline lookup yields CDR1 SGDLS and CDR2 YYNGEE. This CDR3 region has 15 residues. The CDR3 sequence is CASSGGPSMLETQYF. The CDR3 DNA reads as TGTGCCAGCAGCGGAGGCCCCAGCATGTTAGAGACCCAGTACTTC.

The chain joins TRBV28 to TRBJ2-2, with TRBD1 identical over 8 bases. This CDR3 is 16 amino acids long. The V segment lost 6 bases and the J segment 4 bases; nucleotides outside the gene matches: 10. CDR1 is MDHEN, CDR2 SYDVKM, per germline. CDR3 coding DNA: TGTGCCAGCAGAATTAGACAGGGGAGTAGCACCGGGGAGCTGTTTTTT. It is translated as CASRIRQGSSTGELFF.

V gene TRBV6-4 combines with J gene TRBJ1-1; 8 nucleotides match TRBD1. The germline gives CDR1 MRHNA, CDR2 SNTAGT. The CDR3 is 15 amino acids. V lost 0 bases to trimming and J lost 3 bases; unmatched junction nucleotides: 3. The CDR3 bases are TGTGCCAGCAGTGACTCGTCGGGACAGGACACTGAAGCTTTCTTT. The encoded protein is CASSDSSGQDTEAFF.

The chain has TRBV5-4 and TRBJ1-3; 7 bases are shared with TRBD1. Germline V gives CDR1 SGHNT, CDR2 YYREEE (reference sequence). This CDR3 is built from 15 residues. V shed 4 bases and J 2 bases; nucleotides not matched to a gene: 6. CDR3 bases: TGTGCCAGCAGCGACAGACAGGGAACTGGAAACACCATATATTTT. It encodes CASSDRQGTGNTIYF.

The chain is built from TRBV28 and TRBJ1-1; the D gene is possibly TRBD1 (6 bases). Germline V CDR1 and CDR2: MDHEN, SYDVKM. The length of the CDR3 is 14 residues. V gave up 6 bases and J gave up 4 bases, with 15 bases separating them. CDR3 sequence: CASSTPPGATEAFF. Written as DNA, the CDR3 is TGTGCCAGCAGCACCCCCCCAGGGGCCACTGAAGCTTTCTTT.

The chain couples TRBV28 to TRBJ1-5; possibly TRBD1 for D (6 bases). Germline values: CDR1 MDHEN, CDR2 SYDVKM. CDR3 size: 15 residues. The germline V and J ends were trimmed by 7 bases and 7 bases, with 20 bases remaining between them. The CDR3 DNA follows: TGTGCCAGCAATGGTTTACAGGGATTCACCCAGCCCCAGCATTTT. Translating it yields CASNGLQGFTQPQHF.

The V call is TRBV27, the J call TRBJ1-5; 7 bases are a match to TRBD1. V shed 5 bases and J 5 bases; nucleotides not matched to a gene: 9. The CDR3 runs 15 residues. From germline, CDR1 is MNHEY and CDR2 SMNVEV (reference sequence). CDR3 DNA: TGTGCCAGCAGTGGGGACAGAGGTTTTGATCAGCCCCAGCATTTT. As protein: CASSGDRGFDQPQHF.

V gene TRBV7-9 combines with J gene TRBJ2-3; D uncertain. Germline values: CDR1 SEHNR, CDR2 FQNEAQ (reference sequence). This CDR3 spans 13 amino acids. Trimming stripped 1 base from V and 4 bases from J, with 6 bases between. CDR3 sequence (DNA): TGTGCCAGCAGCTTAGGGACGGCAGATACGCAGTATTTT. Translation gives CASSLGTADTQYF.